The T cell receptor beta chain described here comes from a study of cytomegalovirus exposure and HLA in healthy donors. Study findings and constraints: There was a cluster of highly shared sequence variants that was likely a sequencing artifact.

Samples came from healthy bone marrow donors. In the case of this clone: Its antigen is unknown.

In the PCR, 60 Vbeta and 13 Jbeta primers were used. Repertoires were generated with immunoSEQ multiplex PCR, while TCRdb's copy carries only in-frame clones and drops some. The sample consists of roughly 100,000 clones, 79% of them appearing once. The source material was PBMCs. The TCR comes from a woman in her forties in good health and CMV-seronegative.

The CDR3, as DNA: TGTGCCTGGACTAGCGGGGGGAGGTCTCTGGCAGAGACCCAGTACTTC. Translating it yields CAWTSGGRSLAETQYF. The V gene is TRBV30, the J gene TRBJ2-5; 11 nucleotides match TRBD2. The CDR3 consists of 16 residues. V shed 4 bases and J 4 bases; nucleotides not matched to a gene: 11. Germline loops: CDR1 GTSNPN, CDR2 SVGIG (reference sequence).